This T cell receptor (beta chain) comes out of a study of tumor and adjacent non-tumor tissue in lung cancer. Three rounds of nested PCR, following a modified ARM-PCR protocol, produced the TCRbeta library. One entry per CDR3 protein, called by TCRdb with MiXCR from the multiplex PCR reads. This table holds 81,000 or so distinct CDR3 sequences, more than 80% found once. RNA was extracted from bulk tissue without any cell sorting. More than 3 cm separated this lung sample from the edge of the tumor. There are 12 residues in the CDR3. Trimming took off 3 bases at V and 8 bases at J, with 11 bases between the two ends. Germline lookup yields CDR1 DFQATT and CDR2 SNEGSKA (reference sequence).

This chain connects TRBV20-1 to TRBJ2-1; D ambiguous. Material for sequencing was distant non-tumor lung tissue. The source of this sequence is a man in his sixties with non-small cell lung cancer. CDR3 DNA sequence: TGCAGTGCTAGGGATAGTGACGATGAGCAGTTCTTC. Residues: CSARDSDDEQFF.